These 17 T cell receptor beta chains originate from one sample sequenced in a study of shared clonotypes between healthy human individuals. As defined, naive CD8 cells were CD45RO-negative and positively selected for CCR7, with terminally differentiated effector memory CD45RA+ cells excluded. This table comes from immunoSEQ multiplex PCR, and its TCRdb copy is limited to in-frame clones, with some not included. The table lists around 1.9 million clones, under 95% of them singletons. What was sequenced was naive CD8+ T cells from PBMCs. The receptors were gathered from a man aged 18 to 29 in good health. Some clones in this sample may be carry-over from other donors' samples.

The J gene is TRBJ2-1, the V gene TRBV7-6, with 9 nucleotides matching TRBD2. The CDR3 spans 16 residues. V trimming: 5 bases; J trimming: 9 bases; junction bases outside the gene matches: 14. Germline-derived CDR1 and CDR2 are SGHVS and FNYEAQ. In DNA form, the CDR3 reads TGTGCCAGCAGCCCCCGCCGGACTAGCGTAGTTCGTGAGCAGTTCTTC. Its translation is CASSPRRTSVVREQFF.

The V gene is TRBV6-6, the J gene TRBJ1-1; D not resolved. The germline V gene has CDR1 MNHNY and CDR2 SVGAGI (reference sequence). Trimming shortened V by 11 bases and J by 4 bases, and 20 bases separated the two germline ends. The CDR3 covers 14 residues. CDR3 sequence reads: CASGAEGWGTEAFF. In DNA form, the CDR3 reads TGTGCCTCGGGCGCAGAGGGTTGGGGCACTGAAGCTTTCTTT.

V usage is TRBV6-1 and J usage is TRBJ1-5, with 7 bases that match TRBD1. Trimming took 10 bases from V and 6 from J; bases not matched to a gene: 9. The germline CDR1 and CDR2 sequences are MNHNS and SASEGT. This CDR3 is 13 amino acids long. The CDR3 loop reads CAIRTGWAQPQHF. CDR3 coding DNA: TGTGCCATTAGGACAGGTTGGGCTCAGCCCCAGCATTTT.

The chain couples TRBV18 to TRBJ1-1, with a weak D call TRBD1 (5 bases). Looked up from germline, CDR1 is KGHSH and CDR2 is LQKENI. This CDR3 region has 12 residues. The V gene lost 4 bases and the J gene lost 9 bases, with 12 bases spanning the gap. CDR3: CASSLGEGQAFF. The CDR3 nucleotides read TGTGCCAGCTCACTTGGGGAGGGGCAAGCTTTCTTT. Full variable domain (rest looked up from reference TRBV18 and TRBJ1-1): NAGVMQNPRHLVRRRGQEARLRCSPMKGHSHVYWYRQLPEEGLKFMVYLQKENIIDESGMPKERFSAEFPKEGPSILRIQQVVRGDSAAYFCASSLGEGQAFFGQGTRLTVV.

Regarding this clone: Distinct nucleotide sequences in the sample also encode this CDR3. J is TRBJ2-7 and V is TRBV6-1; 11 nucleotides agree with TRBD1. Germline V gene lookup returns CDR1 MNHNS and CDR2 SASEGT. The CDR3 sequence is 15 residues long. V gave up 2 bases and J gave up 3 bases; unmatched junction bases: 3. The DNA of the CDR3 is TGTGCCAGCAGTGAAACCGGGACAGGGGGCTACGAGCAGTACTTC. Protein sequence: CASSETGTGGYEQYF.

The rearrangement joins TRBV28 to TRBJ2-3, with unresolved D. V dropped 1 base and J dropped 4 bases, with 9 bases sitting between them. Germline CDR1 reads MDHEN; CDR2 reads SYDVKM. The CDR3 runs 14 residues. The CDR3 nucleotides are TGTGCCAGCAGTTTATTTTTACGGCCAGATACGCAGTATTTT. Amino acids: CASSLFLRPDTQYF.

This chain uses TRBV6-5 with TRBJ1-3; TRBD1 is a possible D gene (5 bases). CDR1 and CDR2 from the germline V gene are MNHEY and SVGAGI. V was trimmed by 4 bases and J by 2 bases, leaving 9 bases between them. There are 14 residues in the CDR3. Written as DNA, the CDR3 is TGTGCCAGCAGTTCCGGGACGGCTGGAAACACCATATATTTT. Translation gives CASSSGTAGNTIYF.

The rearrangement links TRBV7-6 to TRBJ2-7; 8 bases line up with TRBD2. Germline CDR1 is SGHVS and CDR2 is FNYEAQ. V was pared by 0 bases and J by 3 bases, with 10 bases of the junction left unmatched. CDR3 length: 17 residues. DNA for the CDR3: TGTGCCAGCAGCTTAGCCCCGGGGGGGGGTTCCCACTACGAGCAGTACTTC. Its translation: CASSLAPGGGSHYEQYF.

The genes are TRBV27 and TRBJ2-1, with 13 positions matching TRBD2. CDR1 MNHEY and CDR2 SMNVEV come from the germline V gene (reference sequence). Losses at the gene ends were 4 bases for V and 8 bases for J; bases not matched to a gene: 8. This CDR3 has 16 residues. The CDR3, as DNA: TGTGCCAGCAGTTCATGGACTAGCGGGAGTTGGTATGAGCAGTTCTTC. Translating gives CASSSWTSGSWYEQFF.

This sequence joins TRBV29-1 and TRBJ2-7; D uncertain. With 7 bases removed from V and 2 bases from J, the gap between germline ends came to 15 bases. CDR3 size: 13 residues. In germline, CDR1 is SQVTM, CDR2 ANQGSEA. CDR3 bases: TGCAGCGGAGCCCTAGGAGAGCCCTACGAGCAGTACTTC. It codes for CSGALGEPYEQYF.

This chain uses TRBV2 with TRBJ2-3, with a tentative D call TRBD2 (6 bases). Germline CDR1 SNHLY, CDR2 FYNNEI. This CDR3 is built from 16 residues. V lost 2 bases, J lost 4 bases, and 16 bases lay in between. CDR3: CASSEHPGVVPDTQYF. The CDR3 DNA reads TGTGCCAGCAGTGAACATCCGGGAGTTGTCCCAGATACGCAGTATTTT. The full variable domain, in which reference TRBV2 and TRBJ2-3 provide the parts outside the CDR3, is EPEVTQTPSHQVTQMGQEVILRCVPISNHLYFYWYRQILGQKVEFLVSFYNNEISEKSEIFDDQFSVERPDGSNFTLKIRSTKLEDSAMYFCASSEHPGVVPDTQYFGPGTRLTVL.

J is TRBJ1-2 and V is TRBV10-3, with TRBD1 matching 7 bases. The CDR3 is 15 amino acids. Germline lookup yields CDR1 ENHRY and CDR2 SYGVKD. V was clipped by 4 bases and J by 3 bases; unmatched bases: 8. CDR3 in DNA: TGTGCCATCAGTGGGGGCGGACAGGAACACTATGGCTACACCTTC. Its translation: CAISGGGQEHYGYTF.

The table lists this clone with a count of one. The chain links TRBV10-1 to TRBJ2-1, with a weak D call TRBD1 (6 bases). The CDR3 consists of 12 residues. Germline CDR1 WNHNN, CDR2 SYGVQD (reference sequence). V was cut by 2 bases and J by 10 bases, with 9 bases left in between. The CDR3 DNA follows: TGCGCCAGCAGTGAGGAGGGGGTGGAGCAGTTCTTC. Its protein product is CASSEEGVEQFF.

The chain recombines TRBV9 with TRBJ2-1; 10 nucleotides align to TRBD2. The CDR3 is 18 amino acids. V trimming: 0 bases; J trimming: 1 base; junction bases outside the gene matches: 7. Germline loops: CDR1 SGDLS, CDR2 YYNGEE. The CDR3 DNA reads as TGTGCCAGCAGCGTAGTTCCTAGCGGGAGCAGGTCCTACAATGAGCAGTTCTTC. The encoded protein is CASSVVPSGSRSYNEQFF.

This clone has only one observation. The V and J genes are TRBV27 and TRBJ2-7, with 8 bases lining up with TRBD2. CDR1 MNHEY and CDR2 SMNVEV come from the germline V gene (reference sequence). The CDR3 totals 14 residues. J was trimmed by 3 bases and V by 5 bases; bases with no gene match: 6. CDR3 loop: CASSPSGLVYEQYF. CDR3 sequence (DNA): TGTGCCAGCAGTCCATCGGGACTAGTCTACGAGCAGTACTTC.

This clone showed up just once. The rearrangement joins TRBV19 to TRBJ2-2; D possibly corresponds to TRBD2 (5 bases). V was shortened by 8 bases and J by 3 bases, with 16 bases between the two germline ends. CDR1 LNHDA and CDR2 SQIVND come from the germline V gene (reference sequence). The CDR3 sequence is 15 residues long. The CDR3 sequence: CASGSRGSHTGELFF. The CDR3 DNA is TGTGCCAGTGGCTCTAGAGGGAGTCACACCGGGGAGCTGTTTTTT.

This clone was counted a single time. In DNA form, the CDR3 reads TGTGCCTGGAGTGGAACGACAGGGTCCAGTGGTGTGAACACTGAAGCTTTCTTT. This gives the protein CAWSGTTGSSGVNTEAFF. J is TRBJ1-1 and V is TRBV30; 7 bases are shared with TRBD1. In germline, CDR1 is GTSNPN, CDR2 SVGIG (reference sequence). Germline trimming cut 1 base from V and 0 bases from J; bases unmatched to any gene: 14. This CDR3 spans 18 amino acids.